Only one count was recorded for the clone carrying this TCR beta chain. This entry comes from a study of blood T cell repertoires in COVID-19. This CDR3 region has 13 residues. Trimming took off 2 bases at V and 13 bases at J, with 15 bases between the two ends. From germline, CDR1 is LGHNT and CDR2 FRNRAP. TCRdb's copy holds only in-frame clones and misses some; the assay was immunoSEQ multiplex PCR. The profile shows some 70,000 clones, roughly 88% of them singletons. Sequenced input: peripheral blood. The chain is built from TRBV12-5 and TRBJ2-1; TRBD2 is a possible D gene (6 bases). This clonotype was sampled from a human donor in a cohort sampled during active COVID-19. The CDR3 bases are TGTGCTAGTGGTTTGACTCCCTCGGACTATCAGTTCTTC. Translation: CASGLTPSDYQFF.